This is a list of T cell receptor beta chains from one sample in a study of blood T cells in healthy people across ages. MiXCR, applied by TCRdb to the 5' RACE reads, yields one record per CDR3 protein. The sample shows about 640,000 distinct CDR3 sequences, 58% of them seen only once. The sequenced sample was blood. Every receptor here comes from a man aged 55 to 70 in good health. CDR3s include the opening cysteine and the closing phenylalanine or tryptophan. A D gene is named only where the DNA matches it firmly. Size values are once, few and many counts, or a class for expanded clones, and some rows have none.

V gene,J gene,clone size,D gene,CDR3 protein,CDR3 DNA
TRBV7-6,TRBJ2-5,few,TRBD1,CASSPTGGWGETQYF,TGTGCCAGCAGTCCTACAGGGGGCTGGGGAGAGACCCAGTACTTC
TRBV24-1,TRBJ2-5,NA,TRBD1,CATRRGQGARETQYF,TGTGCCACCAGGCGGGGACAGGGGGCCAGAGAGACCCAGTACTTC
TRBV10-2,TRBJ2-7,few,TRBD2,CASSESGTSGAYEQYF,TGCGCCAGCAGTGAGTCGGGGACTAGCGGGGCCTACGAGCAGTACTTC
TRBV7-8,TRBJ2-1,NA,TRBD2,CASSLGSGGAYNEQFF,TGTGCCAGCAGCTTAGGTAGCGGGGGGGCCTACAATGAGCAGTTCTTC
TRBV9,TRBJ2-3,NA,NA,CASSVEARRLDTQYF,TGTGCCAGCAGCGTAGAAGCCAGGCGGTTAGATACGCAGTATTTT
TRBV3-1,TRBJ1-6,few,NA,CASNQQALPSPLHF,TGTGCCAGCAACCAACAGGCCCTTCCTTCACCCCTCCACTTT
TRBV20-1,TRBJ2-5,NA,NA,CSMEGQETQYF,TGCAGTATGGAGGGACAAGAGACCCAGTACTTC
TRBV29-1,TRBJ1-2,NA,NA,CSVEGGDGYGYTF,TGCAGCGTTGAAGGGGGAGACGGCTATGGCTACACCTTC
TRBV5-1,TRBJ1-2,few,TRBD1,CASSLGTGPNYGYTF,TGCGCCAGCAGCCTGGGGACAGGGCCTAACTATGGCTACACCTTC
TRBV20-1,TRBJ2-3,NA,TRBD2,CSARYSGDGADTQYF,TGCAGTGCTAGATATAGCGGGGACGGCGCAGATACGCAGTATTTT
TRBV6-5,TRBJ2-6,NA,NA,CASSPTLSGANVLTF,TGTGCCAGCAGTCCGACGCTCTCTGGGGCCAACGTCCTGACTTTC
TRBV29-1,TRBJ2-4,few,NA,CSVEAPPENIQYF,TGCAGCGTTGAAGCCCCCCCGGAAAACATTCAGTACTTC
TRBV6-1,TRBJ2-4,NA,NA,CASHREVMGEQYF,TGTGCCAGCCACCGGGAAGTTATGGGGGAGCAGTACTTC
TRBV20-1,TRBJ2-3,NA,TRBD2,CSARASGVLDTQYF,TGCAGTGCTAGAGCTAGCGGGGTCTTGGATACGCAGTATTTT
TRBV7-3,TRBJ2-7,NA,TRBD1,CASSFTGTANYEQYF,TGTGCCAGCAGCTTTACCGGGACAGCGAACTACGAGCAGTACTTC
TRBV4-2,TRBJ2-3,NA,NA,CASSQVDSPNTDTQYF,TGTGCCAGCAGCCAAGTCGACAGCCCCAACACAGATACGCAGTATTTT
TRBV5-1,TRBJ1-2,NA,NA,CASSLDTSGYTF,TGCGCCAGCAGCTTGGATACCTCTGGCTACACCTTC
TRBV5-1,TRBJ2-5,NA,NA,CASSSGTGGTQYF,TGCGCCAGCAGCTCCGGGACTGGGGGGACCCAGTACTTC
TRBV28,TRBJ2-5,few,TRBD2,CASSSPGTSGGQETQYF,TGTGCCAGCAGTTCTCCCGGGACTAGCGGGGGTCAAGAGACCCAGTACTTC
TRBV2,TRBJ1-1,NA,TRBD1,CASSERAGGWNTEAFF,TGTGCCAGCAGTGAACGGGCAGGGGGCTGGAACACTGAAGCTTTCTTT
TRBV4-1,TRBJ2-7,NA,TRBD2,CASSQDVAGGLYEQYF,TGCGCCAGCAGCCAAGATGTGGCGGGGGGGCTCTACGAGCAGTACTTC
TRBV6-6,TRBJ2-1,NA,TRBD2,CASSPGGEAYNEQFF,TGTGCCAGCTCCCCCGGGGGGGAGGCCTACAATGAGCAGTTCTTC
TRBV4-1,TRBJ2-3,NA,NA,CASSQGRGTDTQYF,TGCGCCAGCAGCCAAGGGAGGGGCACAGATACGCAGTATTTT
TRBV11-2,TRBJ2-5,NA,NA,CASSPDLRWTQYF,TGTGCCAGCAGCCCAGACTTGAGGTGGACCCAGTACTTC
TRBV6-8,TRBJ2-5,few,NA,CASRNRETAWEQYF,TGTGCCAGCAGGAACAGGGAAACGGCGTGGGAGCAGTACTTC
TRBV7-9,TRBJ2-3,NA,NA,CASSLRSSAGTDTQYF,TGTGCCAGCAGCCTCAGATCTAGCGCGGGCACAGATACGCAGTATTTT
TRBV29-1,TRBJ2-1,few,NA,CSVDEQGRPNEQFF,TGCAGCGTTGATGAACAGGGGAGGCCCAATGAGCAGTTCTTC
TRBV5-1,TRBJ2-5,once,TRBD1,CASSRDGTGSQETQYF,TGCGCCAGCAGCCGAGACGGGACAGGGTCGCAAGAGACCCAGTACTTC
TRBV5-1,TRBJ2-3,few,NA,CASSLALPTDTQYF,TGCGCCAGCAGCTTGGCCTTACCCACAGATACGCAGTATTTT
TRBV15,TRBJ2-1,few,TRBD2,CATSRVASGTYNEQFF,TGTGCCACCAGCAGAGTTGCTAGCGGAACCTACAATGAGCAGTTCTTC
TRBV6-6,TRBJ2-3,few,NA,CASSQGQNTDTQYF,TGTGCCAGCAGTCAAGGACAGAACACAGATACGCAGTATTTT
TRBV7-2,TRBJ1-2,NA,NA,CASSSTTSGLYGYTF,TGTGCCAGCAGCTCAACCACTTCAGGCCTGTATGGCTACACCTTC
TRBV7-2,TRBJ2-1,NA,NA,CASSLGRSRVEQFF,TGTGCCAGCAGCTTAGGCCGAAGCCGGGTTGAGCAGTTCTTC
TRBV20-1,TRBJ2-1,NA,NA,CSARRPGAGYNEQFF,TGCAGTGCAAGGAGGCCCGGCGCGGGATACAATGAGCAGTTCTTC
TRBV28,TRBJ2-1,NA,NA,CASSLDRVRVREQFF,TGTGCCAGCAGCCTCGACAGAGTTCGGGTTCGGGAGCAGTTCTTC
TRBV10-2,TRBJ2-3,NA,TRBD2,CASSFSRGGSTDTQYF,TGCGCCAGCAGTTTCAGCCGGGGGGGTAGCACAGATACGCAGTATTTT
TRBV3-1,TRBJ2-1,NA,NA,CASSPRGVLDYNEQFF,TGTGCCAGCAGCCCCCGCGGGGTCTTGGACTACAATGAGCAGTTCTTC
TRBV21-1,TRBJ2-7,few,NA,CASSKSPYEQYF,TGTGCCAGCAGCAAAAGCCCCTACGAGCAGTACTTC
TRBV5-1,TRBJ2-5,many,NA,CASSLGRGKETQYF,TGTGCCAGCAGCTTGGGCAGGGGAAAGGAGACCCAGTACTTC
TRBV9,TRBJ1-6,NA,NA,CASSAANSPLHF,TGTGCCAGCAGCGCCGCCAATTCACCCCTCCACTTT
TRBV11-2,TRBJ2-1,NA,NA,CASTPRPNNEQFF,TGTGCCAGCACCCCTCGGCCAAACAATGAGCAGTTCTTC
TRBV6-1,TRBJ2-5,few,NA,CASSRGNRETQYF,TGTGCCAGCAGCAGGGGAAACCGAGAGACCCAGTACTTC
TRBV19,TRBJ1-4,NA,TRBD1,CASSISGQGNEKLFF,TGTGCCAGTAGTATCTCAGGACAGGGCAACGAAAAACTGTTTTTT
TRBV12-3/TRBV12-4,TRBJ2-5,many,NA,CASRSRDTLAETQYF,TGTGCCAGCAGATCCCGGGACACCCTCGCAGAGACCCAGTACTTC
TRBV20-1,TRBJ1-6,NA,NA,CSAARSPSYNSPLHF,TGCAGTGCTGCAAGGAGCCCCTCCTATAATTCACCCCTCCACTTT
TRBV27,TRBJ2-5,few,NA,CASSFTSLGQTQYF,TGTGCCAGCAGTTTCACTTCCCTCGGGCAGACCCAGTACTTC
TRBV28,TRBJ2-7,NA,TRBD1,CASSPQGPFDEQYF,TGTGCCAGCAGTCCACAGGGGCCCTTTGACGAGCAGTACTTC
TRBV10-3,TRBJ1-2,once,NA,CAISAPRQGGGYTF,TGTGCCATCAGTGCCCCCCGGCAGGGAGGTGGCTACACCTTC
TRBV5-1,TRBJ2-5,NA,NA,CASRRGPTRETQYF,TGCGCCAGCAGACGAGGACCAACACGGGAGACCCAGTACTTC
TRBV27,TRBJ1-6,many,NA,CASSRWAAGEGSPLHF,TGTGCCAGCAGCCGATGGGCCGCAGGGGAAGGGTCACCCCTCCACTTT
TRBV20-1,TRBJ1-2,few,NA,CSARQPGTEAYGYTF,TGCAGTGCTAGACAACCCGGGACCGAAGCCTATGGCTACACCTTC
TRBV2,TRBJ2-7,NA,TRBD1,CASSFEGAAHEQYF,TGTGCCAGCAGTTTCGAGGGGGCCGCGCACGAGCAGTACTTC
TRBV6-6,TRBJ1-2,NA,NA,CATQGGGTNYGYTF,TGTGCCACCCAAGGAGGGGGGACTAACTATGGCTACACCTTC
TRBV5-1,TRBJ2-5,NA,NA,CASSQTSVEVGGETQYF,TGCGCCAGCAGCCAAACGTCGGTCGAGGTGGGCGGAGAGACCCAGTACTTC
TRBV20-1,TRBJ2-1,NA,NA,CSAKGARSRGGHEQFF,TGCAGTGCGAAGGGGGCGCGGAGTCGAGGAGGGCATGAGCAGTTCTTC
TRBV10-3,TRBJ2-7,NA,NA,CAISKTGPGYEQYF,TGTGCCATCAGTAAGACAGGCCCCGGCTACGAGCAGTACTTC